The 18 T cell receptor beta chains reported below all come from one sample, sequenced in a study of T cell changes during pregnancy in multiple sclerosis. Libraries were prepared by immunoSEQ multiplex PCR; TCRdb keeps only in-frame clonotypes and omits some of them. Of tens of thousands of clones listed, about 87% are singletons. The sequencing used peripheral blood, collected in the first trimester of pregnancy. The receptors derive from a female donor in good health, enrolled as a control in a pregnancy study.

This clone was recorded a few times. The CDR3 loop reads CAWLNTINSPLHF. The CDR3 DNA reads TGTGCCTGGCTTAACACAATTAATTCACCCCTCCACTTT. This chain joins TRBV30 and TRBJ1-6; D is unclear. Germline values: CDR1 GTSNPN, CDR2 SVGIG (reference sequence). CDR3 length: 13 residues. V was pared by 5 bases and J by 6 bases, with 11 bases between.

The CDR3 here is CASSSSKKGVEGEQFF. CDR3 bases: TGTGCCAGCAGCTCATCAAAGAAGGGCGTCGAGGGTGAGCAGTTCTTC. This chain uses TRBV14 with TRBJ2-1; D possibly corresponds to TRBD2 (5 bases). The V and J ends lost 5 bases and 9 bases respectively, with 23 bases between them. The CDR3 runs 16 residues. CDR1 SGHDN and CDR2 FVKESK come from the germline V gene.

As regards this clone: A junction boundary mismatches the germline segment, possibly from a read error. This CDR3 is CASSDSTTARIF. The CDR3 bases are TGTGCCAGCAGTGACTCGACGACTGCTCGAATCTTT. The chain is built from TRBV6-4 and TRBJ1-1; D is unclear. Per the germline V gene, CDR1 is MRHNA and CDR2 is SNTAGT. The CDR3 length is 12 residues.

This chain links TRBV7-9 with TRBJ1-1, with 7 bases aligning to TRBD1. The germline V gene encodes CDR1 SEHNR and CDR2 FQNEAQ (reference sequence). With 7 bases clipped from V and 6 bases from J, the junction kept 14 bases outside the gene matches. The CDR3 contains 15 residues. The DNA of the CDR3 is TGTGCCAGCACCATGGACGGGACAGCAGGTCCTGAAGCTTTCTTT. Translating it yields CASTMDGTAGPEAFF.

The chain employs TRBV2 and TRBJ2-5, with 10 bases aligning to TRBD2. The CDR3 has 17 residues. J gave up 1 base and V 0 bases, and 5 bases lay outside the gene matches. Germline-derived CDR1 and CDR2 are SNHLY and FYNNEI. The CDR3 reads CASSEAASGGFQETQYF. DNA of the CDR3: TGTGCCAGCAGTGAAGCGGCTAGCGGGGGTTTCCAAGAGACCCAGTACTTC.

This clone turned up a few times. This chain connects TRBV9 to TRBJ1-5, with D perhaps matching TRBD1 (5 bases). The CDR3 extends over 14 amino acids. V was cut by 5 bases and J by 2 bases, with 11 bases left in between. The V gene's germline CDR1 is SGDLS and CDR2 YYNGEE. CDR3 protein: CASSEKGGNQPQHF. The CDR3 region has the DNA TGTGCCAGCAGTGAAAAAGGGGGCAATCAGCCCCAGCATTTT.

This chain uses TRBV4-1 with TRBJ2-1, with no clear D. Germline loops: CDR1 MGHRA, CDR2 YSYEKL. The CDR3 length is 16 residues. V was pared by 1 base and J by 0 bases, with 10 bases between. The CDR3 here is CASSQVPASSYNEQFF. The CDR3 bases are TGCGCCAGCAGCCAAGTTCCAGCGAGCTCCTACAATGAGCAGTTCTTC.

The J gene is TRBJ1-1, the V gene TRBV4-3, with D hard to call. CDR3 length equals 13 residues. Germline CDR1 reads LGHNA; CDR2 reads YSLEER. V lost 1 base and J 4 bases, leaving 7 bases between the germline ends. The chain's CDR3 is CASSQAPPTEAFF. CDR3 bases: TGCGCCAGCAGCCAAGCTCCCCCCACTGAAGCTTTCTTT.

The V call is TRBV7-3, the J call TRBJ1-3, with D unclear. The CDR3 consists of 15 residues. The germline V and J ends were trimmed by 6 bases and 0 bases, with 12 bases remaining between them. CDR1 and CDR2 (germline): SGHTA, FQGTGA. CDR3 residues: CASSYSPGSGNTIYF. The CDR3 nucleotides are TGTGCCAGCAGTTATAGCCCGGGCTCTGGAAACACCATATATTTT.

This rearrangement joins TRBV15 to TRBJ1-2; 7 bases are shared with TRBD1. CDR3 length: 18 amino acids. Germline V gene data show CDR1 as LNHNV and CDR2 as YYDKDF (reference sequence). V gave up 0 bases and J gave up 5 bases; unmatched junction bases: 15. The chain's CDR3 is CATSRDPDLLPGGYGYTF. The CDR3 DNA is TGTGCCACCAGCAGAGACCCAGATCTCTTACCAGGGGGGTATGGCTACACCTTC.

This chain joins TRBV5-5 and TRBJ2-7; 12 bases agree with TRBD1. This CDR3 is 16 amino acids long. V lost 0 bases and J lost 6; bases outside the gene matches: 7. CDR1 is SGHKS, CDR2 YYEKEE, per germline (reference sequence). The CDR3 sequence: CASSLEAGTGGIEQYF. DNA of the CDR3: TGTGCCAGCAGCTTGGAGGCCGGGACAGGGGGCATCGAGCAGTACTTC. Full variable domain (remainder filled in from reference TRBV5-5 and TRBJ2-7): DAGVTQSPTHLIKTRGQQVTLRCSPISGHKSVSWYQQVLGQGPQFIFQYYEKEERGRGNFPDRFSARQFPNYSSELNVNALLLGDSALYLCASSLEAGTGGIEQYFGPGTRLTVT.

In its sample, this clone was seen once. This chain links TRBV5-6 with TRBJ2-5; a weak D match, TRBD1 (6 bases). Trimming took off 2 bases at V and 2 bases at J, with 19 bases between the two ends. Germline-derived CDR1 and CDR2 are SGHDT and YYEEEE. This CDR3 is built from 17 residues. CDR3 in amino acids: CASSFSSGGGQQETQYF. DNA for the CDR3: TGTGCCAGCAGCTTTAGTTCTGGTGGGGGCCAACAAGAGACCCAGTACTTC.

V is TRBV7-2 and J is TRBJ2-1, with 7 bases lining up with TRBD2. This CDR3 contains 15 residues. V shed 6 bases and J 12 bases; nucleotides not matched to a gene: 17. CDR1 is SGHTA, CDR2 FQGNSA, per germline. The CDR3 region is CASSLQASGISAQFF. The CDR3 DNA follows: TGTGCCAGCAGTTTACAGGCCAGCGGGATATCAGCGCAGTTCTTC.

CDR3: CASSIRVLGTEAFF. CDR3 in DNA: TGTGCCAGCAGCATCAGGGTTTTGGGGACTGAAGCTTTCTTT. The V gene is TRBV13, the J gene TRBJ1-1; the D gene is possibly TRBD1 (5 bases). V lost 5 bases and J lost 5, with 15 bases in between. The CDR3 has 14 amino acids. Germline CDR1 PRHDT, CDR2 FYEKMQ (reference sequence). Drawing the rest from reference TRBV13 and TRBJ1-1, the complete variable domain is AAGVIQSPRHLIKEKRETATLKCYPIPRHDTVYWYQQGPGQDPQFLISFYEKMQSDKGSIPDRFSAQQFSDYHSELNMSSLELGDSALYFCASSIRVLGTEAFFGQGTRLTVV.

The V call is TRBV9, the J call TRBJ1-2; 7 nucleotides align to TRBD1. Germline trimming cut 0 bases from V and 7 bases from J; bases unmatched to any gene: 6. CDR1 is SGDLS and CDR2 is YYNGEE in the germline V gene. The length of the CDR3 is 14 residues. The CDR3 reads CASSVVTGFSGYTF. Here the CDR3 DNA reads TGTGCCAGCAGCGTAGTGACAGGGTTTAGTGGCTACACCTTC.

The chain links TRBV6-5 to TRBJ2-2; D ambiguous. The germline V and J ends were trimmed by 1 base and 6 bases, with 12 bases remaining between them. Germline loops: CDR1 MNHEY, CDR2 SVGAGI. The CDR3 runs 15 residues. CDR3 residues: CASSYFPPPAGELFF. The CDR3, as DNA: TGTGCCAGCAGTTACTTCCCTCCCCCAGCCGGGGAGCTGTTTTTT.

This rearrangement joins TRBV6-1 to TRBJ2-3, with TRBD2 as a possible D gene (6 bases). The CDR3 length is 17 residues. V was shortened by 1 base and J by 2 bases, with 16 bases between the two germline ends. Germline values: CDR1 MNHNS, CDR2 SASEGT. The CDR3 DNA reads TGTGCCAGCAGTGAAGGAGGAGGGAACAGTGTCACAGATACGCAGTATTTT. Its translation: CASSEGGGNSVTDTQYF.

This clone was observed once. V usage is TRBV18 and J usage is TRBJ1-5; D gene ambiguous. Germline V gene data show CDR1 as KGHSH and CDR2 as LQKENI. CDR3 size: 19 residues. The V gene lost 6 bases and the J gene lost 0 bases, with 24 bases spanning the gap. The CDR3: CASSRFSPGGLRSNQPQHF. CDR3 bases: TGTGCCAGCTCTCGATTCAGCCCGGGAGGGCTTCGTAGCAATCAGCCCCAGCATTTT.